The 21 T cell receptor beta chains reported below all come from one sample, sequenced in a study of response to subunit inactivated influenza vaccine. In TCRdb, the RT-PCR reads were re-called with MiXCR into one record per CDR3 protein. The sample lists about 650,000 distinct CDR3 sequences, approximately 15% occurring once. Sequences were derived from PBMCs from blood, sampled around 14 days before vaccination. These receptors all stem from a man in his fifties or sixties who received an inactivated influenza vaccine.

This rearrangement joins TRBV12-3 or TRBV12-4 to TRBJ1-1; no firm D call. Trimming left V 3 bases short and J 8 bases short, with 10 bases between. This CDR3 is 12 amino acids long. The CDR3 reads CASSFYPGEAFF. CDR3 sequence (DNA): TGTGCCAGCAGTTTCTACCCCGGCGAAGCTTTCTTT.

This clonotype has more than one count but fewer than ten. This chain uses TRBV3-1 with TRBJ2-4, with D perhaps matching TRBD1 or TRBD2 (5 bases each). CDR1 and CDR2 from the germline V gene are LGHDT and YNNKEL (reference sequence). Deletions cut 3 bases from V and 8 bases from J, with 11 bases between. This CDR3 region has 13 residues. The CDR3 coding sequence is TGTGCCAGCAGCCAGCAAGGGACCGACATTCAGTACTTC. Protein sequence: CASSQQGTDIQYF. Using reference TRBV3-1 and TRBJ2-4 for the parts outside the CDR3, the full variable domain is DTAVSQTPKYLVTQMGNDKSIKCEQNLGHDTMYWYKQDSKKFLKIMFSYNNKELIINETVPNRFSPKSPDKAHLNLHINSLELGDSAVYFCASSQQGTDIQYFGAGTRLSVL.

This clonotype was seen only a few times. The J gene is TRBJ2-5, the V gene TRBV6-1; D gene ambiguous. The CDR3 consists of 14 residues. The germline V gene has CDR1 MNHNS and CDR2 SASEGT. V dropped 6 bases and J dropped 1 base, with 12 bases sitting between them. CDR3 region: CASRSRRTQETQYF. In DNA, the CDR3 is TGTGCCAGCAGATCCCGGCGTACCCAAGAGACCCAGTACTTC.

The CDR3 nucleotides read TGTGCCAGCAGTTTGTCAGGGGCGGGGGCCTACGAGCAGTACTTC. Translated: CASSLSGAGAYEQYF. The chain combines TRBV12-3 or TRBV12-4 with TRBJ2-7; weak D call: TRBD2 (7 bases). The CDR3 has 15 amino acids. V dropped 3 bases and J dropped 2 bases, with 14 bases sitting between them.

This clonotype has just a few counts. A read error may produce the germline difference seen at one junction end. V is TRBV15 and J is TRBJ2-2, with D perhaps assigned TRBD1 or TRBD2 (7 bases each). The CDR3 runs to 12 residues. Looked up from germline, CDR1 is LNHNV and CDR2 is YYDKDF (reference sequence). The CDR3 nucleotides are TGTGCCGCCAGGGGGGGCCCCGGGGAGCTGTTTTTT. This sequence encodes CAARGGPGELFF.

This clonotype came up a few times. The V gene is TRBV12-3 or TRBV12-4, the J gene TRBJ1-5; no firm D call. Trimming took 6 bases from V and 1 from J, leaving 7 bases between them. This CDR3 is 13 amino acids long. The CDR3 loop is CASRKESNQPQHF. The CDR3 DNA reads as TGTGCCAGCAGAAAGGAAAGCAATCAGCCCCAGCATTTT.

This chain links TRBV28 with TRBJ2-7, with 8 bases identical to TRBD1. Looked up from germline, CDR1 is MDHEN and CDR2 is SYDVKM. The CDR3 runs 15 residues. After removal of 4 bases from V and 3 bases from J, the junction contained 8 bases not matched to a gene. The CDR3 is CASSSGQGRLYEQYF. CDR3 sequence (DNA): TGTGCCAGCAGTTCCGGACAGGGTAGGCTCTACGAGCAGTACTTC. Combining the CDR3 with reference TRBV28 and TRBJ2-7 gives the whole variable domain DVKVTQSSRYLVKRTGEKVFLECVQDMDHENMFWYRQDPGLGLRLIYFSYDVKMKEKGDIPEGYSVSREKKERFSLILESASTNQTSMYLCASSSGQGRLYEQYFGPGTRLTVT.

This clonotype was counted at least ten times. This chain joins TRBV12-3 or TRBV12-4 and TRBJ2-2, with D uncertain. V lost 1 base, J lost 0 bases, and 6 bases lay in between. The CDR3 is 15 amino acids. Here the CDR3 reads CASSLGRSNTGELFF. CDR3 DNA sequence: TGTGCCAGCAGTTTAGGACGCTCGAACACCGGGGAGCTGTTTTTT.

This chain joins TRBV5-1 and TRBJ2-7, with D hard to call. The CDR3 covers 15 residues. Germline assignment: CDR1 SGHRS and CDR2 YFSETQ. The ends were cut back, 4 bases at V and 2 bases at J, with 16 bases in the middle. CDR3 in DNA: TGCGCCAGCAGCACGGACGGGTCGGATCCCTACGAGCAGTACTTC. Protein: CASSTDGSDPYEQYF.

The V and J genes are TRBV19 and TRBJ2-7; 9 bases align to TRBD1. V shed 2 bases and J 3 bases; nucleotides not matched to a gene: 5. In germline, CDR1 is LNHDA, CDR2 SQIVND (reference sequence). The CDR3 has 15 amino acids. The CDR3 is CASSILAGQGYEQYF. As DNA, the CDR3 is TGTGCCAGTAGTATATTGGCGGGACAGGGCTACGAGCAGTACTTC.

The sample holds a few counts of this clonotype. The V and J genes are TRBV5-1 and TRBJ1-2; D possibly corresponds to TRBD1 (5 bases). CDR1 and CDR2 from the germline V gene are SGHRS and YFSETQ. This CDR3 has 14 residues. V shed 0 bases and J shed 3 bases, with 9 bases lying between them. The DNA for the CDR3 is TGCGCCAGCAGCTTGGGGGGACCGGACTATGGCTACACCTTC. Translating gives CASSLGGPDYGYTF.

The rearrangement uses TRBV4-1 and TRBJ1-2, with D maybe TRBD1 (5 bases). Germline V gene lookup returns CDR1 MGHRA and CDR2 YSYEKL. There are 16 residues in the CDR3. The V end lost 4 bases, the J end lost 5 bases, and 20 bases lay between the germline ends. The CDR3 sequence: CASSLREREGIYGYTF. CDR3 nucleotides: TGCGCCAGCAGCCTCCGGGAGCGAGAGGGGATATATGGCTACACCTTC.

In this sample, this clonotype turned up a few times. The chain carries TRBV5-6 and TRBJ2-5; tentatively, D is TRBD1 (5 bases). Germline CDR1 is SGHDT and CDR2 is YYEEEE. This CDR3 has 16 amino acids. The germline V and J ends were trimmed by 3 bases and 3 bases, with 18 bases remaining between them. The CDR3 loop is CASSSTPRGPKETQYF. DNA of the CDR3: TGTGCCAGCAGCTCCACCCCAAGGGGCCCTAAAGAGACCCAGTACTTC.

The CDR3 DNA follows: TGTGCCTGGACTGGGGGCGCGGGATCCACTGAAGCTTTCTTT. Protein product: CAWTGGAGSTEAFF. The rearrangement links TRBV30 to TRBJ1-1; tentative D call: TRBD1 (6 bases). Per the germline V gene, CDR1 is GTSNPN and CDR2 is SVGIG (reference sequence). V was shortened by 4 bases and J by 4 bases, with 16 bases between the two germline ends. The CDR3 has 14 residues.

This chain links TRBV3-1 with TRBJ2-1; D gene unclear. The CDR3 has 12 residues. The germline V gene encodes CDR1 LGHDT and CDR2 YNNKEL (reference sequence). V was clipped by 3 bases and J by 4 bases, with 4 bases between them. The CDR3 is CASSHTYNEQFF. The CDR3 DNA sequence: TGTGCCAGCAGCCATACTTACAATGAGCAGTTCTTC.

This clonotype was seen many times. This chain uses TRBV12-3 or TRBV12-4 with TRBJ1-5; D not resolved. V was pared by 5 bases and J by 6 bases, with 8 bases between. This CDR3 region has 12 residues. The CDR3 is CASSALGQPQHF. DNA for the CDR3: TGTGCCAGCAGTGCCCTGGGTCAGCCCCAGCATTTT.

The chain is built from TRBV20-1 and TRBJ1-2; 7 bases map to TRBD1. Germline V gives CDR1 DFQATT, CDR2 SNEGSKA (reference sequence). V dropped 0 bases and J dropped 6; count of bases not matched to a gene: 4. This CDR3 is 13 amino acids long. The CDR3 loop reads CSARDEGADGYTF. For the CDR3, the DNA is TGCAGTGCTAGAGATGAGGGGGCGGATGGCTACACCTTC.

In this sample, this clonotype turned up many times. The CDR3 is CASSLRLAGRNGEQFF. The CDR3 region has the DNA TGTGCCAGCAGTTTGCGACTAGCGGGACGAAACGGTGAGCAGTTCTTC. This chain uses TRBV28 with TRBJ2-1; 11 positions match TRBD2. The ends lost 3 bases at V and 9 bases at J; junction bases unmatched: 10. The CDR3 is 16 residues long. CDR1 and CDR2 (germline): MDHEN, SYDVKM. Looking up the rest from reference TRBV28 and TRBJ2-1 gives the full variable domain: DVKVTQSSRYLVKRTGEKVFLECVQDMDHENMFWYRQDPGLGLRLIYFSYDVKMKEKGDIPEGYSVSREKKERFSLILESASTNQTSMYLCASSLRLAGRNGEQFFGPGTRLTVL.

A few counts support this clonotype. The J gene is TRBJ2-5, the V gene TRBV14, with D possibly TRBD1 on 5 matching bases. The ends were cut back, 1 base at V and 5 bases at J, with 11 bases in the middle. Germline CDR1 is SGHDN and CDR2 is FVKESK. This CDR3 is built from 14 residues. The CDR3 nucleotides read TGTGCCAGCAGCCAAGGAGCAGGGTTGGAGACCCAGTACTTC. As protein: CASSQGAGLETQYF.

This clonotype has only a few counts. V and J are TRBV29-1 and TRBJ2-3; no clear D. CDR1 is SQVTM, CDR2 ANQGSEA, per germline. V lost 3 bases and J lost 2, with 6 bases in between. The length of the CDR3 is 12 residues. CDR3 DNA sequence: TGCAGCGTTGATCTCTCCACAGATACGCAGTATTTT. Translating gives CSVDLSTDTQYF.

This clonotype was detected only a few times. The V call is TRBV28, the J call TRBJ2-3; the D gene could be TRBD1 or TRBD2 (6 bases each). The germline V and J ends were trimmed by 3 bases and 11 bases, with 18 bases remaining between them. The CDR3 covers 14 residues. Germline V gene lookup returns CDR1 MDHEN and CDR2 SYDVKM. The CDR3 sequence is CASSFLPGAKVQYF. In DNA form, the CDR3 reads TGTGCCAGCAGTTTCCTCCCGGGGGCTAAGGTGCAGTATTTT.